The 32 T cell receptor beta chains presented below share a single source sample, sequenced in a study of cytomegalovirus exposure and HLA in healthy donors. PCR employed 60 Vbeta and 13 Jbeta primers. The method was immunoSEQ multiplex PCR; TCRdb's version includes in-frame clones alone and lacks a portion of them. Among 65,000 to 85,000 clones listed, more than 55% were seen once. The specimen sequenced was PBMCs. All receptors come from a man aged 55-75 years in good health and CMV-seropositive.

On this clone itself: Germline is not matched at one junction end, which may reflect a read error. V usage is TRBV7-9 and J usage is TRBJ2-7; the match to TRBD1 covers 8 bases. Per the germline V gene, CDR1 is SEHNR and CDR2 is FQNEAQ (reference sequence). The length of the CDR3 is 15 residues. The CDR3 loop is CSSSLGQGLRAEQYF. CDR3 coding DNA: TGTTCCAGCAGCTTAGGACAGGGTTTGAGGGCCGAGCAGTACTTC. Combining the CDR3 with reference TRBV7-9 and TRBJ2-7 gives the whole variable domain DTGVSQNPRHKITKRGQNVTFRCDPISEHNRLYWYRQTLGQGPEFLTYFQNEAQLEKSRLLSDRFSAERPKGSFSTLEIQRTEQGDSAMYLCSSSLGQGLRAEQYFGPGTRLTVT.

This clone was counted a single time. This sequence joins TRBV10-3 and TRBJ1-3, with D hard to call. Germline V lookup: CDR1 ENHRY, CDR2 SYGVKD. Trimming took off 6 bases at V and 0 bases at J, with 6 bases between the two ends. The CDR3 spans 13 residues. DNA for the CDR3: TGTGCCATCAGGGCCCACTCTGGAAACACCATATATTTT. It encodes CAIRAHSGNTIYF.

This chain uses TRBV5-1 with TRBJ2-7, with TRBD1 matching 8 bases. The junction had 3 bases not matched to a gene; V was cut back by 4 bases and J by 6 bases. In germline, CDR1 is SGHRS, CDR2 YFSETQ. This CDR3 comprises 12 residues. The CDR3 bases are TGCGCCAGCAGCCCGGACAGGGCCGAGCAGTACTTC. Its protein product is CASSPDRAEQYF.

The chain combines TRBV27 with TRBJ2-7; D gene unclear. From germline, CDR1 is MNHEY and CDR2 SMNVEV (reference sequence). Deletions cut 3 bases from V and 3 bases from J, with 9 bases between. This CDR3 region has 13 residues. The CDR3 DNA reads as TGTGCCAGCAGTTTTCGTGGCCGCTACGAGCAGTACTTC. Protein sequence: CASSFRGRYEQYF.

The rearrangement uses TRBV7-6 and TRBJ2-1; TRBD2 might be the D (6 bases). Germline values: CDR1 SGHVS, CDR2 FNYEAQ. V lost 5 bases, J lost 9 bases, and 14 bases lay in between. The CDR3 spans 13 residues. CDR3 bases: TGTGCCAGCAGCCCGCAGGACTATTCTGAGCAGTTCTTC. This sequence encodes CASSPQDYSEQFF.

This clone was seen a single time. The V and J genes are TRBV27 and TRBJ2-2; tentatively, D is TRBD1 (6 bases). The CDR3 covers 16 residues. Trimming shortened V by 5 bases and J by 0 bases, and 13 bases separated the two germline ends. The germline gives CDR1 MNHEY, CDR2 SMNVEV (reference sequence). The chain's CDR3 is CASSPDRRPNTGELFF. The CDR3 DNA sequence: TGTGCCAGCAGTCCGGACAGAAGACCGAACACCGGGGAGCTGTTTTTT.

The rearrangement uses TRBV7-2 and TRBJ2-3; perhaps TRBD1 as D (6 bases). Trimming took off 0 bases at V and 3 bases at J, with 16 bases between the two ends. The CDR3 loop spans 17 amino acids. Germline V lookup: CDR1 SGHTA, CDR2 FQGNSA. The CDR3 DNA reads TGTGCCAGCAGCTTAGCGAGGATACAGGGTAAAACAGATACGCAGTATTTT. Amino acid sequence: CASSLARIQGKTDTQYF.

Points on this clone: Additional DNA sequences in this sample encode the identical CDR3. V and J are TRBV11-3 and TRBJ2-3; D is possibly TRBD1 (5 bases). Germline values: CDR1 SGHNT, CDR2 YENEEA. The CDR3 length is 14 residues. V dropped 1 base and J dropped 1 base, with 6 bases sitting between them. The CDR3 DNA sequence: TGTGCCAGCAGCTTAGTAGGGGGCACAGATACGCAGTATTTT. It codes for CASSLVGGTDTQYF.

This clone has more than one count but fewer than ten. For the CDR3, the DNA is TGCGCCAGCAGCCAAGCAGTGAACACTGAAGCTTTCTTT. Translated, it gives CASSQAVNTEAFF. The genes are TRBV4-3 and TRBJ1-1; no firm D call. The CDR3 loop spans 13 amino acids. Germline V gives CDR1 LGHNA, CDR2 YSLEER. V was pared by 1 base and J by 0 bases, with 3 bases between.

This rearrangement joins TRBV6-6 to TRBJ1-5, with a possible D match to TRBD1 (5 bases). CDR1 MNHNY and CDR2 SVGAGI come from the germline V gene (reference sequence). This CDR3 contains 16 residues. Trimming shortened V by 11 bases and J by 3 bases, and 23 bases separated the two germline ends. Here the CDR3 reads CAAYAHGGGINQPQHF. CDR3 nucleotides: TGTGCCGCCTATGCTCACGGGGGAGGGATCAATCAGCCCCAGCATTTT.

The CDR3, as DNA: TGCGCCAGCAGTGAGTCGGTGACAGGGGCTAACTATGGCTACACCTTC. Translating it yields CASSESVTGANYGYTF. The chain combines TRBV10-2 with TRBJ1-2, with 8 bases lining up with TRBD1. V lost 0 bases, J lost 0 bases, and 3 bases stayed unmatched. CDR1 WSHSY and CDR2 SAAADI come from the germline V gene. CDR3 size: 16 residues.

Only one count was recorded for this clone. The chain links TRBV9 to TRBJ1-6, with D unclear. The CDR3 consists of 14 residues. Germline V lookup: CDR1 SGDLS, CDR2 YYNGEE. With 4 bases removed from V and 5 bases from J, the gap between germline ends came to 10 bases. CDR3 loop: CASSRSGDNSPLHF. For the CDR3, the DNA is TGTGCCAGCAGCAGAAGCGGGGATAATTCACCCCTCCACTTT.

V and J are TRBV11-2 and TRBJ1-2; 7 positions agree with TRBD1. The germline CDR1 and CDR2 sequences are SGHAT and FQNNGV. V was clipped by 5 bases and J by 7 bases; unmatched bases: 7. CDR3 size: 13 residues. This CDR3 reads CASSPTGESGYTF. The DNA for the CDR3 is TGTGCCAGCAGCCCTACAGGGGAGAGTGGCTACACCTTC.

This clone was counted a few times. For the CDR3, the DNA is TGTGCCAGCTCACCGGGACAGGACACGACGAGCAAGTACTTC. Amino acids: CASSPGQDTTSKYF. This chain joins TRBV18 and TRBJ2-7, with 8 bases fitting TRBD1. The trim removed 3 bases at V and 11 bases at J, leaving 12 bases unmatched. Germline CDR1 is KGHSH and CDR2 is LQKENI. This CDR3 is 14 amino acids long.

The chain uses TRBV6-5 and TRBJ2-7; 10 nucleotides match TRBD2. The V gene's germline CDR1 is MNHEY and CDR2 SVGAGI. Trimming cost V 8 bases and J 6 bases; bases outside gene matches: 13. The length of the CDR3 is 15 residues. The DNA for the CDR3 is TGTGCCAGCCGACGACTAGCGGGCCCTCTAAGCGAGCAGTACTTC. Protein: CASRRLAGPLSEQYF.

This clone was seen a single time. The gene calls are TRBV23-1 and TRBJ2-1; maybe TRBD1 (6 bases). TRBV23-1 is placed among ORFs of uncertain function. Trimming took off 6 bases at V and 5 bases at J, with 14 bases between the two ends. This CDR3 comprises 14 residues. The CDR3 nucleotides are TGCGCCAGCAGCAACGCGGCAGGGGACAATGAGCAGTTCTTC. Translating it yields CASSNAAGDNEQFF.

The CDR3: CASSEGGSGGAETQYF. CDR3 nucleotide sequence: TGTGCCAGCAGCGAGGGAGGTAGTGGCGGGGCGGAGACCCAGTACTTC. V gene TRBV9 combines with J gene TRBJ2-5; a possible D gene is TRBD2 (6 bases). Per germline, CDR1 SGDLS and CDR2 YYNGEE. Trimming pared 3 bases from V and 5 bases from J, leaving 20 bases between. The CDR3 extends over 16 amino acids. The variable domain in full, with the rest retrieved from reference TRBV9 and TRBJ2-5, is DSGVTQTPKHLITATGQRVTLRCSPRSGDLSVYWYQQSLDQGLQFLIQYYNGEERAKGNILERFSAQQFPDLHSELNLSSLELGDSALYFCASSEGGSGGAETQYFGPGTRLLVL.

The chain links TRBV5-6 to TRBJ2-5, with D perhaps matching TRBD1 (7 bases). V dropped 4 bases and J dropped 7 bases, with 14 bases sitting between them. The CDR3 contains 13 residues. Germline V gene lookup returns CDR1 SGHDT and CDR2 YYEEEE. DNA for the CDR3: TGTGCCAGCAGCCATGACAGGGACTGGACCCAGTACTTC. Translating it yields CASSHDRDWTQYF.

The CDR3 sequence: CASSPRLPGQGTEAFF. The CDR3 DNA reads TGTGCCAGCTCACCGCGCCTTCCGGGACAGGGTACTGAAGCTTTCTTT. V is TRBV18 and J is TRBJ1-1, with 9 positions matching TRBD1. Germline lookup yields CDR1 KGHSH and CDR2 LQKENI. The CDR3 consists of 16 residues. V lost 3 bases to trimming and J lost 5 bases; unmatched junction nucleotides: 10.

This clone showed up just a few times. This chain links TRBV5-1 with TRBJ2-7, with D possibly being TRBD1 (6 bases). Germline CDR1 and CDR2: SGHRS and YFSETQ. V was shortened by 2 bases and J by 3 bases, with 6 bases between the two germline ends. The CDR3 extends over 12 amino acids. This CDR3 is CASSFRGYEQYF. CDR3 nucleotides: TGCGCCAGCAGCTTCAGGGGCTACGAGCAGTACTTC.

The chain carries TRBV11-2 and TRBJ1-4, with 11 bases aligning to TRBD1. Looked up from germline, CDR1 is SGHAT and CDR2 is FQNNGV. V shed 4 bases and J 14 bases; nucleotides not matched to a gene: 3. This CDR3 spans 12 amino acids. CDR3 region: CASSWTGGPLFF. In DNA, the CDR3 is TGTGCCAGCAGCTGGACAGGGGGCCCGCTGTTTTTT.

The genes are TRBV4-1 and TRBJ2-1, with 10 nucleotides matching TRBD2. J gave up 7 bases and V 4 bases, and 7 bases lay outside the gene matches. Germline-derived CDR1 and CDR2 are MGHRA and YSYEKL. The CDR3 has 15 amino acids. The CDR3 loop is CASSPPWTSGNEQFF. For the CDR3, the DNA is TGCGCCAGCAGCCCGCCCTGGACTAGCGGAAATGAGCAGTTCTTC.

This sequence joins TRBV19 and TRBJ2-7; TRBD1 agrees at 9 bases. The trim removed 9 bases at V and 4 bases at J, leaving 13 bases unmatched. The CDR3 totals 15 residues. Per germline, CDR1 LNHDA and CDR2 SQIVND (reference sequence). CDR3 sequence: CASQLQGARGYEQYF. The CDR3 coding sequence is TGTGCCAGCCAGTTACAGGGGGCGAGGGGATACGAGCAGTACTTC.

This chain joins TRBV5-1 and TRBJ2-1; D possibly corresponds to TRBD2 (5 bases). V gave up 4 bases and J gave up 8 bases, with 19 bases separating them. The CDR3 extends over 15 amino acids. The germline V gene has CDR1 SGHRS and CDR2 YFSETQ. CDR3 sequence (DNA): TGCGCCAGCAGCCCGAGAGGGTTGGGTCGGGATGAGCAGTTCTTC. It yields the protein CASSPRGLGRDEQFF.

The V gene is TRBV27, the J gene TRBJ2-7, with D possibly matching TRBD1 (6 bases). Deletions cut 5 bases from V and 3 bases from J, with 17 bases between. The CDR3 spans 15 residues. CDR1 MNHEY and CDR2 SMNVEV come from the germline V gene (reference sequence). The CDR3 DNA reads TGTGCCAGCAGTCCCCAGGGCCGGGACAACTACGAGCAGTACTTC. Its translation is CASSPQGRDNYEQYF.

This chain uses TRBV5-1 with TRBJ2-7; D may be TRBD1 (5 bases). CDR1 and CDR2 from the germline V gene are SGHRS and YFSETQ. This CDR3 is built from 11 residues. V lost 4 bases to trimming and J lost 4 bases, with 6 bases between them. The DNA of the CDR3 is TGCGCCAGCAGCGGACAATACGAGCAGTACTTC. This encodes CASSGQYEQYF.

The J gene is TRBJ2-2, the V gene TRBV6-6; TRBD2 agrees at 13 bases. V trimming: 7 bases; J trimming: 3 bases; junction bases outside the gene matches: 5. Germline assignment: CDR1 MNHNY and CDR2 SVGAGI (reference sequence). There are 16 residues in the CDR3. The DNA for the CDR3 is TGTGCCAGCAAAACTAGCGGGAGGGCCTACACCGGGGAGCTGTTTTTT. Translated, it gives CASKTSGRAYTGELFF.

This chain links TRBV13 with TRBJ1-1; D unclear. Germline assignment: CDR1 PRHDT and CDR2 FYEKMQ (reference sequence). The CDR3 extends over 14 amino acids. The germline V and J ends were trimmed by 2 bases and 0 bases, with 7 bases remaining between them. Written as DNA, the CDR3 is TGTGCCAGCAGCTTAACAGACATGAACACTGAAGCTTTCTTT. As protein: CASSLTDMNTEAFF.

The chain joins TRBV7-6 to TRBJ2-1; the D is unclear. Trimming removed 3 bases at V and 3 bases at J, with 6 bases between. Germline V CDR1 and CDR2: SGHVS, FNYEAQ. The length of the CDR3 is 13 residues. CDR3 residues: CASSFQVYNEQFF. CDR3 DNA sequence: TGTGCCAGCAGCTTCCAGGTCTACAATGAGCAGTTCTTC.

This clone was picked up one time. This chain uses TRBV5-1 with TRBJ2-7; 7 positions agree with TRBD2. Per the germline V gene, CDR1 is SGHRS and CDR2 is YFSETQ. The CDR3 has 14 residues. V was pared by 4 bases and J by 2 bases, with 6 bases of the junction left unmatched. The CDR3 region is CASSGGGGAYEQYF. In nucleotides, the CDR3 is TGCGCCAGCAGCGGGGGTGGGGGGGCCTACGAGCAGTACTTC.

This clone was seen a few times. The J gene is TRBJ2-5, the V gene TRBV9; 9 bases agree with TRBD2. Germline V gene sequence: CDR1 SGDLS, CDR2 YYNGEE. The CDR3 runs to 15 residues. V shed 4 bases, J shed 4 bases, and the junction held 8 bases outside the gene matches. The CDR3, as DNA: TGTGCCAGCAGCCCCGGGACTAGCCGTGGAGAGACCCAGTACTTC. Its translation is CASSPGTSRGETQYF.

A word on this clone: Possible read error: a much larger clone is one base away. DNA of the CDR3: TGTGCCAGTAGCGTAAACAAGGGGCTATACGGCTACACCTTC. Translating it yields CASSVNKGLYGYTF. The chain has TRBV19 and TRBJ1-2; perhaps TRBD1 as D (5 bases). Germline CDR1 LNHDA, CDR2 SQIVND (reference sequence). V lost 6 bases and J 8 bases, leaving 19 bases between the germline ends. This CDR3 region has 14 residues.